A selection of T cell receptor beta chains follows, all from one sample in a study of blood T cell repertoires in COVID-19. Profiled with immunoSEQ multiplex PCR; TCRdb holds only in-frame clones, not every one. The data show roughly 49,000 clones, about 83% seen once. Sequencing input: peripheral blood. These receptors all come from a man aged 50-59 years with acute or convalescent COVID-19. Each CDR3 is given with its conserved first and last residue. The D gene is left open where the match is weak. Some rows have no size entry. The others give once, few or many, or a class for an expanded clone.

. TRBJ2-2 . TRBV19 CASSTGLPARELFF TGTGCCAGTAGTACGGGACTCCCGGCTAGGGAGCTGTTTTTT
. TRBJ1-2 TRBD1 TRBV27 CASSRSGTGGWGYTF TGTGCCAGCAGCCGATCCGGGACAGGGGGCTGGGGCTACACCTTC
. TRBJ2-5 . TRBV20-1 CSAPSQETQYF TGCAGTGCTCCGTCGCAAGAGACCCAGTACTTC
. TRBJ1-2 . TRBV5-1 CASSLESGYGYTF TGCGCCAGCAGCTTGGAGTCAGGGTACGGCTACACCTTC
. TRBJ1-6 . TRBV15 CATSRKHSSYNSPLHF TGTGCCACCAGCAGGAAACACAGCTCCTATAATTCACCCCTCCACTTT
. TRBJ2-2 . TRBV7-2 CASVLRGTGELFF TGTGCCAGCGTCCTCAGGGGCACCGGGGAGCTGTTTTTT
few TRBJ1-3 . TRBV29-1 CSVGESSGNTIYF TGCAGCGTGGGAGAAAGCTCTGGAAACACCATATATTTT
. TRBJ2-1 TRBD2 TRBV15 CATSPGLAGGFGNNEQFF TGTGCCACCAGTCCCGGACTAGCGGGGGGGTTTGGTAACAATGAGCAGTTCTTC
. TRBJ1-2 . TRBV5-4 CASSLPQRRDYGYTF TGTGCCAGCAGCCTCCCTCAGAGGCGTGACTATGGCTACACCTTC
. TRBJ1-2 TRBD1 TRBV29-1 CSVETGGGGYTF TGCAGCGTTGAGACAGGGGGGGGTGGCTACACCTTC
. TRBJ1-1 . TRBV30 CAWSWGGTNTEAFF TGTGCCTGGAGCTGGGGGGGGACGAACACTGAAGCTTTCTTT
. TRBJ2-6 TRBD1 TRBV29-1 CSVVLQGAPGANVLTF TGCAGCGTTGTTCTCCAGGGGGCGCCTGGGGCCAACGTCCTGACTTTC
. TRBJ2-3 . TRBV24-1 CATSDPRRGGATDTQYF TGTGCCACCAGTGATCCTCGGCGGGGCGGTGCCACAGATACGCAGTATTTT
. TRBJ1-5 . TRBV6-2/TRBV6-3 CASSSGGLGNQPQHF TGTGCCAGCAGTTCGGGAGGGCTGGGCAATCAGCCCCAGCATTTT
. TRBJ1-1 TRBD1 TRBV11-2 CASSLVQGANTEAFF TGTGCCAGCAGCTTAGTGCAGGGGGCGAACACTGAAGCTTTCTTT
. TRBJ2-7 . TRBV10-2 CASSESSRTGLPYEQYF TGCGCCAGCAGTGAGTCCAGTCGGACAGGACTACCCTACGAGCAGTACTTC
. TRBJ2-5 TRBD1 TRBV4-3 CASSQMGQTQETQYF TGCGCCAGCAGCCAAATGGGACAGACCCAAGAGACCCAGTACTTC
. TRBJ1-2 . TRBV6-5 CASSAEIRGGYGYTF TGTGCCAGCAGCGCAGAAATTCGAGGGGGCTATGGCTACACCTTC
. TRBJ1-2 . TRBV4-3 CASSQDWGVDYGYTF TGCGCCAGCAGCCAAGATTGGGGGGTCGACTATGGCTACACCTTC
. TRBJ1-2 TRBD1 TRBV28 CASSRTGYGYTF TGTGCCAGCAGTCGGACAGGGTATGGCTACACCTTC
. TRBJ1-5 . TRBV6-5 CASIRGQTQPQHF TGTGCCAGCATAAGGGGTCAGACTCAGCCCCAGCATTTT
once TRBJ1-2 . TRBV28 CASSLISGEAAYGYTF TGTGCCAGCAGTTTAATCTCAGGGGAAGCGGCGTATGGCTACACCTTC
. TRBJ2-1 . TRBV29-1 CSVRGNEQFF TGCAGCGTCCGGGGGAATGAGCAGTTCTTC
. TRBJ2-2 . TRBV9 CASSAPRVGAGTGELFF TGTGCCAGCAGCGCTCCCCGGGTGGGGGCTGGAACCGGGGAGCTGTTTTTT
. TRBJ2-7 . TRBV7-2 CASSPRGTGTPSSQYF TGTGCCAGCAGCCCTAGGGGAACAGGCACTCCCTCATCGCAGTACTTC
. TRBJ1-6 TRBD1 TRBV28 CASRKPFLGQGDNSPLHF TGTGCCAGCCGGAAACCCTTCCTGGGACAGGGAGATAATTCACCCCTCCACTTT